The 20 T cell receptor beta chains given below trace back to one sample, sequenced in a study of cytomegalovirus exposure and HLA in healthy donors. Clones were read by immunoSEQ multiplex PCR, and TCRdb kept only the in-frame ones, dropping some. The repertoire holds tens of thousands of clones, with approximately 90% as singletons. The sequencing input was PBMCs. Receptors originate from a woman aged 18-30 years in good health and CMV-seropositive.

The chain employs TRBV5-5 and TRBJ1-3; tentative D call: TRBD1 (6 bases). Germline V gene data show CDR1 as SGHKS and CDR2 as YYEKEE (reference sequence). This CDR3 region has 19 residues. V was pared by 7 bases and J by 2 bases, with 28 bases between. The CDR3 reads CASHREDSSGERPGNTIYF. CDR3 in DNA: TGTGCCAGCCACCGGGAGGACAGCTCTGGAGAGAGGCCTGGAAACACCATATATTTT.

The chain employs TRBV7-8 and TRBJ2-3; 7 bases match TRBD2. This CDR3 spans 14 amino acids. V was clipped by 3 bases and J by 2 bases; unmatched bases: 2. The V gene's germline CDR1 is SGHVS and CDR2 FQNEAQ. The CDR3 region is CASSLTSSTDTQYF. The CDR3 DNA reads as TGTGCCAGCAGCTTGACTAGCTCCACAGATACGCAGTATTTT.

The gene calls are TRBV4-1 and TRBJ2-1; D uncertain. V gave up 1 base and J gave up 3 bases, with 7 bases separating them. The CDR3 loop spans 14 amino acids. The V gene's germline CDR1 is MGHRA and CDR2 YSYEKL. CDR3 residues: CASSQVVNYNEQFF. In DNA form, the CDR3 reads TGCGCCAGCAGCCAAGTCGTAAACTACAATGAGCAGTTCTTC.

This sequence joins TRBV4-1 and TRBJ2-5; 8 positions match TRBD1. The germline gives CDR1 MGHRA, CDR2 YSYEKL. The CDR3 loop spans 13 amino acids. The ends lost 4 bases at V and 5 bases at J; junction bases unmatched: 3. Written as DNA, the CDR3 is TGCGCCAGCAGCCTTCGGGACAGGGAGACCCAGTACTTC. Translated: CASSLRDRETQYF.

V is TRBV9 and J is TRBJ2-1; 12 positions agree with TRBD2. The CDR3 consists of 18 residues. Germline assignment: CDR1 SGDLS and CDR2 YYNGEE. With 0 bases clipped from V and 2 bases from J, the junction kept 6 bases outside the gene matches. For the CDR3, the DNA is TGTGCCAGCAGCGTAGTCCAAGGGACTAGCGGGCCCTACAATGAGCAGTTCTTC. Its translation: CASSVVQGTSGPYNEQFF.

This clone was detected once. V usage is TRBV28 and J usage is TRBJ2-7; 11 bases agree with TRBD1. The CDR3 sequence is 16 residues long. The V gene end was trimmed by 3 bases and the J gene end by 3 bases; junction bases not matched to a gene: 7. Germline V gene sequence: CDR1 MDHEN, CDR2 SYDVKM. The CDR3 region has the DNA TGTGCCAGCAGTTTCCCCGGGACAGGGGGGTACTACGAGCAGTACTTC. Its translation is CASSFPGTGGYYEQYF.

The chain has TRBV19 and TRBJ2-2, with D possibly matching TRBD2 (7 bases). Germline CDR1 is LNHDA and CDR2 is SQIVND (reference sequence). The CDR3 consists of 18 residues. V lost 3 bases to trimming and J lost 5 bases, with 22 bases between them. The CDR3 protein is CASSIAAAGALRTGELFF. The CDR3, as DNA: TGTGCCAGTAGTATCGCGGCGGCGGGGGCCCTAAGAACCGGGGAGCTGTTTTTT.

This clone is a singleton in its sample. The rearrangement uses TRBV11-2 and TRBJ2-7, with 7 positions matching TRBD1. Unmatched junction bases numbered 5, after V lost 6 bases and J lost 0 bases. The CDR3 is made up of 14 amino acids. Germline values: CDR1 SGHAT, CDR2 FQNNGV. CDR3 nucleotide sequence: TGTGCCAGCAGGACCGGGACAGTCTCCTACGAGCAGTACTTC. Its translation: CASRTGTVSYEQYF.

This chain joins TRBV4-3 and TRBJ1-1, with no clear D. Germline V gene data show CDR1 as LGHNA and CDR2 as YSLEER. Trimming removed 4 bases at V and 7 bases at J, with 13 bases between. The CDR3 is 13 residues long. The CDR3 DNA is TGCGCCAGCAGCCTCCAAGCGGGGAATGAAGCTTTCTTT. The encoded protein is CASSLQAGNEAFF.

V usage is TRBV6-1 and J usage is TRBJ2-5; 7 bases fit TRBD2. Unmatched junction bases numbered 3, after V lost 3 bases and J lost 2 bases. Germline lookup yields CDR1 MNHNS and CDR2 SASEGT. The CDR3 consists of 14 residues. CDR3 amino acids: CASSDVGGQETQYF. CDR3 in DNA: TGTGCCAGCAGTGATGTGGGGGGGCAAGAGACCCAGTACTTC.

The CDR3 DNA reads TGTGCCAGCAGCCGGGACACCTCCGCCAATCAGCCCCAGCATTTT. Its translation: CASSRDTSANQPQHF. The rearrangement links TRBV7-9 to TRBJ1-5; a possible D gene is TRBD1 (6 bases). Trimming removed 5 bases from V and 3 bases from J, with 14 bases in between. Germline-derived CDR1 and CDR2 are SEHNR and FQNEAQ (reference sequence). The CDR3 sequence is 15 residues long.

This clone was seen only a few times. V is TRBV7-9 and J is TRBJ1-5; D is undetermined. Trimming left V 4 bases short and J 6 bases short, with 13 bases between. CDR1 SEHNR and CDR2 FQNEAQ come from the germline V gene (reference sequence). The CDR3 contains 14 residues. The CDR3 nucleotides are TGTGCCAGCAGCTCCTCGAGGGTGAGTCAGCCCCAGCATTTT. It encodes CASSSSRVSQPQHF.

This clone came up once. The chain has TRBV25-1 and TRBJ1-4; D not resolved. Germline loops: CDR1 MGHDK, CDR2 SYGVNS. This CDR3 region has 14 residues. Trimming cost V 0 bases and J 7 bases, with 9 bases left between them. The CDR3 protein is CASSEYQEGEKLFF. The CDR3, as DNA: TGTGCCAGCAGTGAATACCAGGAAGGTGAAAAACTGTTTTTT.

The count of this clone is one. This chain joins TRBV4-3 and TRBJ2-1; a weak D match, TRBD1 (6 bases). Trimming cost V 3 bases and J 5 bases, with 20 bases left between them. There are 17 residues in the CDR3. Looked up from germline, CDR1 is LGHNA and CDR2 is YSLEER. In nucleotides, the CDR3 is TGCGCCAGCAGCCATTTCCTCGGGACACCAATGGACAATGAGCAGTTCTTC. Protein sequence: CASSHFLGTPMDNEQFF.

V is TRBV6-1 and J is TRBJ2-7; 7 bases line up with TRBD1. The CDR3 extends over 14 amino acids. V shed 4 bases and J 6 bases; nucleotides not matched to a gene: 9. Germline V gene lookup returns CDR1 MNHNS and CDR2 SASEGT. The CDR3 nucleotides are TGTGCCAGCAGTGGCCCGGGACAGCCTCCCGAGCAGTACTTC. Translation: CASSGPGQPPEQYF.

The chain combines TRBV5-8 with TRBJ1-3, with D possibly being TRBD1 (5 bases). The V end was cut by 0 bases, the J end by 2 bases, with 15 bases between. Per germline, CDR1 SGHTS and CDR2 YDEGEE. The CDR3 length is 17 residues. CDR3 sequence (DNA): TGTGCCAGCAGCTTGGAGGTGATCGGGGGTACTGGAAACACCATATATTTT. Protein product: CASSLEVIGGTGNTIYF. Together with reference TRBV5-8 and TRBJ1-3, the CDR3 gives the full variable domain: EAGVTQSPTHLIKTRGQQATLRCSPISGHTSVYWYQQALGLGLQFLLWYDEGEERNRGNFPPRFSGRQFPNYSSELNVNALELEDSALYLCASSLEVIGGTGNTIYFGEGSWLTVV.

The chain combines TRBV28 with TRBJ2-7; 10 bases agree with TRBD1. Per the germline V gene, CDR1 is MDHEN and CDR2 is SYDVKM. The J segment lost 2 bases and the V segment lost 5 bases, leaving 6 bases of the junction unmatched. The CDR3 length is 15 residues. CDR3 DNA sequence: TGTGCCAGCAGTACTCCGGGACAGGGGCCCTACGAGCAGTACTTC. Translating it yields CASSTPGQGPYEQYF.

This sequence joins TRBV14 and TRBJ2-7; a possible D gene is TRBD1 (5 bases). In germline, CDR1 is SGHDN, CDR2 FVKESK. The CDR3 runs 16 residues. Deletions cut 1 base from V and 2 bases from J, with 15 bases between. The CDR3 here is CASSQVGQGLTYEQYF. CDR3 DNA sequence: TGTGCCAGCAGCCAAGTAGGCCAGGGCCTAACCTACGAGCAGTACTTC.

This chain joins TRBV27 and TRBJ2-7; D perhaps matches TRBD2 (6 bases). CDR1 MNHEY and CDR2 SMNVEV come from the germline V gene (reference sequence). The CDR3 is 13 residues long. The ends were cut back, 8 bases at V and 4 bases at J, with 15 bases in the middle. CDR3 bases: TGTGCCAGCGCCCGCGGGATAGGGTACGAGCAGTACTTC. Protein product: CASARGIGYEQYF.

The genes are TRBV13 and TRBJ2-7; D might be TRBD2 (5 bases). The CDR3 extends over 14 amino acids. CDR1 and CDR2 from the germline V gene are PRHDT and FYEKMQ (reference sequence). Trimming took 4 bases from V and 2 from J, leaving 12 bases between them. CDR3 region: CASSSIANPYEQYF. DNA of the CDR3: TGTGCCAGCAGCTCCATAGCGAACCCCTACGAGCAGTACTTC.